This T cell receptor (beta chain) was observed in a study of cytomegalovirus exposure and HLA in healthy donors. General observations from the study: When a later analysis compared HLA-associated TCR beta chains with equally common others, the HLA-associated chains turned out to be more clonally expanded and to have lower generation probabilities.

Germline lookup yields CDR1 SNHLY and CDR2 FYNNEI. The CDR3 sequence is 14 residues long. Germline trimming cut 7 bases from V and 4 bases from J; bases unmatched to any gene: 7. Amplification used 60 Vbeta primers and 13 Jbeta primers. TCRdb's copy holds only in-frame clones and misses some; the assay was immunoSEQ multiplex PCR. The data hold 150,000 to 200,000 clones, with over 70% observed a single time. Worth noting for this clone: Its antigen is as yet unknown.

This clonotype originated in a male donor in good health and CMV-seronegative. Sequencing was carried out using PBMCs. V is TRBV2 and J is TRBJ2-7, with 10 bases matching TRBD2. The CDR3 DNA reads TGTGCCAGCATCCCCCTAGCGGGAGTATACGAGCAGTACTTC. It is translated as CASIPLAGVYEQYF.